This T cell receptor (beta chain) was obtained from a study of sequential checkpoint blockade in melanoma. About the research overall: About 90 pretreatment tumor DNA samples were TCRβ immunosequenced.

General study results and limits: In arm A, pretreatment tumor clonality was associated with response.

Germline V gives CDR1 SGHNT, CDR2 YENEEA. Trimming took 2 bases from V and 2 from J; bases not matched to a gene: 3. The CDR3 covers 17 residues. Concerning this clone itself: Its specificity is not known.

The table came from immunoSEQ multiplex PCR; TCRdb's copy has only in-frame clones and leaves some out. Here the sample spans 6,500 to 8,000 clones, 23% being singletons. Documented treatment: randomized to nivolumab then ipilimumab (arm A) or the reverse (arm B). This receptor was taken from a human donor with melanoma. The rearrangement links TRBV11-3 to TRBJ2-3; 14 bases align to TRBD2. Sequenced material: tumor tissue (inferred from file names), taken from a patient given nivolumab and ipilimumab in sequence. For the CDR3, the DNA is TGTGCCAGCAGCTTAAGACTAGCGGGGGGGCACACAGATACGCAGTATTTT. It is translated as CASSLRLAGGHTDTQYF.